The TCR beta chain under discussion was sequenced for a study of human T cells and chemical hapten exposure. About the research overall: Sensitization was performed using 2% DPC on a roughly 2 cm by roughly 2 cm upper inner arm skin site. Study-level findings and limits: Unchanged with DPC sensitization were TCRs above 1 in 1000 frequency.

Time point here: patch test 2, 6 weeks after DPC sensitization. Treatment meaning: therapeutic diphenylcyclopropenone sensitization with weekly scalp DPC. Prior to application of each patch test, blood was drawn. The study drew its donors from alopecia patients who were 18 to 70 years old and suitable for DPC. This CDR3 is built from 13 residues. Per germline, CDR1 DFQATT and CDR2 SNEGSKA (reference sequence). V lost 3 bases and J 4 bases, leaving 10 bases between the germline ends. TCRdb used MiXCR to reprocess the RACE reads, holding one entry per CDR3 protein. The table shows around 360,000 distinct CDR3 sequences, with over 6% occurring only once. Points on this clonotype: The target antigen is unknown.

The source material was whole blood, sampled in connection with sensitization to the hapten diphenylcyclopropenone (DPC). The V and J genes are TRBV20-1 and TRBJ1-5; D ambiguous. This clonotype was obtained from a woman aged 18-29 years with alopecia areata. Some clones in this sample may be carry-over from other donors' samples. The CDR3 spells CSASVGINQPQHF. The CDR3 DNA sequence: TGCAGTGCTAGTGTGGGGATTAATCAGCCCCAGCATTTT.